The 21 T cell receptor beta chains below come from one sample, sequenced in a study of blood T cells in healthy people across ages. The use of a sample-barcoded 5' primer and a J-beta primer mix characterized a second PCR of about 7 to 12 cycles. TCRdb re-called the 5' RACE reads with MiXCR, one entry per CDR3 protein. In the table there are fewer than 950,000 distinct CDR3 sequences, roughly 35% of which are singletons. What was sequenced was blood. The origin of the receptors is a man between 18 and 35 years old in good health.

This clonotype appeared a few times. V is TRBV6-5 and J is TRBJ2-1; 11 nucleotides align to TRBD2. From germline, CDR1 is MNHEY and CDR2 SVGAGI. J lost 4 bases, V lost 6 bases, and 5 bases had no gene match. This CDR3 is 15 amino acids long. The CDR3 DNA reads TGTGCCAGCAGACCCGGGACTAGCGGATACAATGAGCAGTTCTTC. The encoded protein is CASRPGTSGYNEQFF.

This clonotype has a handful of counts. The chain uses TRBV20-1 and TRBJ2-3, with no clear D. Trimming stripped 3 bases from V and 7 bases from J, with 14 bases between. The CDR3 contains 13 residues. Germline loops: CDR1 DFQATT, CDR2 SNEGSKA (reference sequence). As DNA, the CDR3 is TGCAGTGCTAGTAAGAGTTCGGAGAATACGCAGTATTTT. This gives the protein CSASKSSENTQYF.

On this clonotype: This may arise from a read error, as a much more abundant clone is one base away. As DNA, the CDR3 is TGTGCCAGCAGTTTACCTAACTATGGCTACACCTTC. Its protein product is CASSLPNYGYTF. The chain recombines TRBV12-3 or TRBV12-4 with TRBJ1-2, with D hard to call. The CDR3 is made up of 12 amino acids. Deletions cut 2 bases from V and 0 bases from J, with 1 base between.

This sequence joins TRBV20-1 and TRBJ2-2; D remains unclear. Germline V lookup: CDR1 DFQATT, CDR2 SNEGSKA (reference sequence). V was trimmed by 4 bases and J by 6 bases, leaving 15 bases between them. CDR3 length: 14 amino acids. CDR3 protein: CSATGPGSAGELFF. The CDR3 coding sequence is TGCAGTGCTACGGGTCCGGGCTCGGCCGGGGAGCTGTTTTTT.

The chain joins TRBV20-1 to TRBJ1-2; D is possibly TRBD1 (6 bases). Germline lookup yields CDR1 DFQATT and CDR2 SNEGSKA (reference sequence). Trimming shortened V by 6 bases and J by 4 bases, and 21 bases separated the two germline ends. This CDR3 contains 15 residues. In DNA form, the CDR3 reads TGCAGTGCAGGAGACTCCACAGTGGGGGCCTATGGCTACACCTTC. As protein: CSAGDSTVGAYGYTF.

J is TRBJ2-5 and V is TRBV4-2, with 7 positions matching TRBD1. Trimming took 3 bases from V and 2 from J; bases not matched to a gene: 6. The CDR3 has 15 amino acids. Germline V gene sequence: CDR1 LGHNA, CDR2 YNFKEQ. The chain's CDR3 is CASSHRDSRQETQYF. CDR3 sequence (DNA): TGTGCCAGCAGCCACCGGGACAGCCGTCAAGAGACCCAGTACTTC.

Notes on this clonotype: A much larger clone sits a single nucleotide away, making a read error possible. The chain couples TRBV20-1 to TRBJ1-5, with no clear D. This CDR3 has 14 amino acids. The V end lost 0 bases, the J end lost 11 bases, and 17 bases lay between the germline ends. Germline loops: CDR1 DFQATT, CDR2 SNEGSKA (reference sequence). CDR3 region: CSARDIQAGDAQHF. For the CDR3, the DNA is TGCAGTGCTAGAGATATTCAGGCTGGGGATGCCCAGCATTTT.

This clonotype was counted only a few times. This chain connects TRBV30 to TRBJ1-1; D uncertain. V lost 5 bases, J lost 5 bases, and 15 bases lay in between. Germline CDR1 reads GTSNPN; CDR2 reads SVGIG (reference sequence). CDR3 length equals 13 residues. CDR3 coding DNA: TGTGCCTGGGGAAGTGAGGTCCTGACTGAAGCTTTCTTT. Translated: CAWGSEVLTEAFF.

The rearrangement uses TRBV14 and TRBJ2-1; 10 bases map to TRBD2. V trimming: 4 bases; J trimming: 0 bases; junction bases outside the gene matches: 15. The germline CDR1 and CDR2 sequences are SGHDN and FVKESK. The CDR3 is 20 residues long. The chain's CDR3 is CASSRQIAGGHSSSYNEQFF. The CDR3 nucleotides are TGTGCCAGCAGCCGTCAAATAGCGGGGGGCCACTCAAGCTCCTACAATGAGCAGTTCTTC.

The rearrangement uses TRBV3-1 and TRBJ2-1; 8 bases agree with TRBD2. The CDR3 contains 15 residues. Trimming took 0 bases from V and 5 from J; bases not matched to a gene: 3. Germline V gene lookup returns CDR1 LGHDT and CDR2 YNNKEL (reference sequence). CDR3 in amino acids: CASSQDPAGDNEQFF. The CDR3 DNA reads TGTGCCAGCAGCCAAGATCCAGCGGGAGACAATGAGCAGTTCTTC.

With regard to this clonotype: A much larger clone sits a single nucleotide away, making a read error possible. The chain has TRBV20-1 and TRBJ2-3; possible D gene TRBD1, 6 bases. Germline CDR1 and CDR2: DFQATT and SNEGSKA (reference sequence). CDR3 length: 15 residues. CDR3 sequence reads: CGASQGSHNTDTQYF. CDR3 sequence (DNA): TGCGGTGCTAGTCAGGGGAGCCATAACACAGATACGCAGTATTTT.

V and J are TRBV7-6 and TRBJ2-3, with no clear D. The ends were cut back, 2 bases at V and 0 bases at J, with 12 bases in the middle. The CDR3 is 16 amino acids. CDR1 is SGHVS and CDR2 is FNYEAQ in the germline V gene. The CDR3 loop reads CASSLRRPSSTDTQYF. DNA of the CDR3: TGTGCCAGCAGCTTACGTCGGCCATCTAGCACAGATACGCAGTATTTT.

CDR3 sequence: CASSYSPSGGQETQYF. CDR3 in DNA: TGTGCCAGCAGTTACTCTCCTAGCGGGGGACAAGAGACCCAGTACTTC. The chain is built from TRBV6-5 and TRBJ2-5, with TRBD2 matching over 10 bases. The CDR3 loop spans 16 amino acids. With 0 bases clipped from V and 2 bases from J, the junction kept 3 bases outside the gene matches. The germline gives CDR1 MNHEY, CDR2 SVGAGI.

This clonotype was seen at least ten times. The CDR3 DNA reads TGTGCCAGCAGTTTGAGCAGGGGGCTCTACGAGCAGTACTTC. Its translation is CASSLSRGLYEQYF. The V call is TRBV27, the J call TRBJ2-7, with 8 bases fitting TRBD1. CDR1 is MNHEY and CDR2 is SMNVEV in the germline V gene (reference sequence). V dropped 3 bases and J dropped 3; count of bases not matched to a gene: 4. CDR3 length: 14 residues.

This chain links TRBV2 with TRBJ1-2; no reliable D call. Germline V lookup: CDR1 SNHLY, CDR2 FYNNEI. This CDR3 has 14 amino acids. Deletions cut 1 base from V and 7 bases from J, with 13 bases between. The CDR3: CASSEGESLGGYTF. In DNA, the CDR3 is TGTGCCAGCAGTGAAGGAGAGAGCCTGGGTGGCTACACCTTC. The complete variable domain, with remaining parts taken from reference TRBV2 and TRBJ1-2, reads EPEVTQTPSHQVTQMGQEVILRCVPISNHLYFYWYRQILGQKVEFLVSFYNNEISEKSEIFDDQFSVERPDGSNFTLKIRSTKLEDSAMYFCASSEGESLGGYTFGSGTRLTVV.

This clonotype was observed at least ten times. This CDR3 is CSPRLTGQETQYF. In DNA, the CDR3 is TGCAGCCCCAGACTCACTGGACAAGAGACCCAGTACTTC. V usage is TRBV20-1 and J usage is TRBJ2-5; D remains unclear. The CDR3 totals 13 residues. Germline-derived CDR1 and CDR2 are DFQATT and SNEGSKA (reference sequence).

This chain connects TRBV20-1 to TRBJ2-7; D ambiguous. The CDR3 consists of 11 residues. Trimming removed 0 bases at V and 9 bases at J, with 9 bases between. CDR1 is DFQATT, CDR2 SNEGSKA, per germline (reference sequence). CDR3 sequence: CSARDRSAQYF. The CDR3 nucleotides read TGCAGTGCTAGAGATCGGTCGGCGCAGTACTTC.

The genes are TRBV10-3 and TRBJ1-1, with 7 bases aligning to TRBD1. Per the germline V gene, CDR1 is ENHRY and CDR2 is SYGVKD. The CDR3 is 15 amino acids. V lost 9 bases to trimming and J lost 0 bases; unmatched junction nucleotides: 10. Written as DNA, the CDR3 is TGTGCCATTCGGACATCGGGACAGATGAACACTGAAGCTTTCTTT. Translating gives CAIRTSGQMNTEAFF.

The V and J genes are TRBV20-1 and TRBJ1-2; D may be TRBD1 (6 bases). V was pared by 3 bases and J by 8 bases, with 16 bases between. The CDR3 runs to 13 residues. Germline CDR1 is DFQATT and CDR2 is SNEGSKA (reference sequence). The CDR3 reads CSASPVQGRGYTF. CDR3 nucleotides: TGCAGTGCTAGTCCCGTTCAGGGGCGAGGCTACACCTTC.

This rearrangement joins TRBV20-1 to TRBJ1-1; 7 bases line up with TRBD1. CDR3 length equals 19 residues. The germline V gene encodes CDR1 DFQATT and CDR2 SNEGSKA (reference sequence). V was pared by 0 bases and J by 2 bases, with 18 bases of the junction left unmatched. CDR3 loop: CSAREHQVETGSANTEAFF. The CDR3 bases are TGCAGTGCTAGAGAGCACCAGGTGGAGACAGGGAGTGCCAACACTGAAGCTTTCTTT.

The rearrangement joins TRBV10-3 to TRBJ2-5; 7 nucleotides line up with TRBD2. Germline V gene lookup returns CDR1 ENHRY and CDR2 SYGVKD. Trimming removed 3 bases from V and 1 base from J; junction bases left unmatched: 5. This CDR3 contains 15 residues. The CDR3 reads CAISDWEGTQETQYF. The CDR3 DNA reads TGTGCCATCAGTGATTGGGAGGGGACCCAAGAGACCCAGTACTTC.